Following are 20 T cell receptor beta chains from one sample sequenced in a study of blood T cell repertoires in COVID-19. The assay was immunoSEQ multiplex PCR, and TCRdb's table has in-frame clones only and misses some. The table lists about 210,000 clones, more than 70% of them singletons. The sequencing sample was made of PBMCs or T cells enriched from blood (not recorded which). The receptor set was obtained from a woman in her thirties or forties with acute COVID-19.

The chain is built from TRBV11-3 and TRBJ1-1; TRBD1 might be the D (6 bases). Per germline, CDR1 SGHNT and CDR2 YENEEA. V lost 3 bases and J 4 bases, leaving 12 bases between the germline ends. CDR3 size: 14 residues. The CDR3 nucleotides are TGTGCCAGCAGCTTCGGGGGGCGGGTCACTGAAGCTTTCTTT. This encodes CASSFGGRVTEAFF. The full variable domain, completed using reference TRBV11-3 and TRBJ1-1, is EAGVVQSPRYKIIEKKQPVAFWCNPISGHNTLYWYLQNLGQGPELLIRYENEEAVDDSQLPKDRFSAERLKGVDSTLKIQPAELGDSAVYLCASSFGGRVTEAFFGQGTRLTVV.

This clone was detected only once. This chain links TRBV5-1 with TRBJ1-1; no firm D call. The CDR3 spans 13 residues. Looked up from germline, CDR1 is SGHRS and CDR2 is YFSETQ. The V and J ends lost 5 bases and 3 bases respectively, with 11 bases between them. The CDR3 DNA sequence: TGCGCCAGCAGGGTAGAAACCTACACTGAAGCTTTCTTT. As protein: CASRVETYTEAFF.

V and J are TRBV9 and TRBJ2-5; the match to TRBD1 covers 8 bases. This CDR3 has 13 amino acids. Trimming cost V 0 bases and J 5 bases; bases outside gene matches: 0. Germline V lookup: CDR1 SGDLS, CDR2 YYNGEE. CDR3 region: CASSVDRGETQYF. The DNA of the CDR3 is TGTGCCAGCAGCGTAGACAGGGGGGAGACCCAGTACTTC.

V gene TRBV29-1 combines with J gene TRBJ2-3; D not resolved. CDR1 is SQVTM, CDR2 ANQGSEA, per germline. The CDR3 spans 12 residues. V lost 5 bases to trimming and J lost 1 base, with 7 bases between them. CDR3 coding DNA: TGCAGCGTTTTTCGGGGCACAGATACGCAGTATTTT. Translation gives CSVFRGTDTQYF.

This chain connects TRBV24-1 to TRBJ2-1; no definite D call. From germline, CDR1 is KGHDR and CDR2 SFDVKD. The CDR3 is made up of 13 amino acids. V was cut by 7 bases and J by 0 bases, with 6 bases left in between. The CDR3 DNA is TGTGCCACCAGAAGTAGCTCCTACAATGAGCAGTTCTTC. This codes for CATRSSSYNEQFF.

The gene calls are TRBV28 and TRBJ2-3; possibly TRBD2 for D (5 bases). The CDR3 totals 13 residues. Trimming removed 5 bases at V and 8 bases at J, with 14 bases between. Germline V gene data show CDR1 as MDHEN and CDR2 as SYDVKM. The CDR3 reads CASSPSPGSTQYF. CDR3 DNA sequence: TGTGCCAGCAGTCCCTCCCCGGGGTCTACGCAGTATTTT. The variable domain in full, completed from reference TRBV28 and TRBJ2-3, reads DVKVTQSSRYLVKRTGEKVFLECVQDMDHENMFWYRQDPGLGLRLIYFSYDVKMKEKGDIPEGYSVSREKKERFSLILESASTNQTSMYLCASSPSPGSTQYFGPGTRLTVL.

The rearrangement links TRBV12-5 to TRBJ1-4; D might be TRBD1 (6 bases). The V end was cut by 8 bases, the J end by 6 bases, with 13 bases between. The CDR3 is 13 amino acids. Germline loops: CDR1 LGHNT, CDR2 FRNRAP. This CDR3 reads CASTSDRHEKLFF. The CDR3 DNA reads as TGTGCTAGTACCTCCGACAGGCATGAAAAACTGTTTTTT.

The genes are TRBV6-1 and TRBJ1-2; D perhaps matches TRBD1 (5 bases). Germline V gene lookup returns CDR1 MNHNS and CDR2 SASEGT. The germline V and J ends were trimmed by 2 bases and 8 bases, with 15 bases remaining between them. The CDR3 is made up of 14 amino acids. CDR3 loop: CASSERRSGEGYTF. The CDR3 DNA sequence: TGTGCCAGCAGTGAACGACGTTCGGGGGAAGGCTACACCTTC.

This chain joins TRBV11-2 and TRBJ1-1; D is unresolved. The V gene's germline CDR1 is SGHAT and CDR2 FQNNGV. The CDR3 is 14 amino acids. V gave up 5 bases and J gave up 0 bases, with 10 bases separating them. The CDR3 loop is CASSAGYMNTEAFF. For the CDR3, the DNA is TGTGCCAGCAGCGCGGGATACATGAACACTGAAGCTTTCTTT.

This chain connects TRBV18 to TRBJ2-5, with a tentative D call TRBD1 (5 bases). V was pared by 3 bases and J by 5 bases, with 10 bases between. This CDR3 has 13 residues. Germline CDR1 is KGHSH and CDR2 is LQKENI. CDR3 protein: CASSPPSGETQYF. For the CDR3, the DNA is TGTGCCAGCTCACCGCCCTCAGGGGAGACCCAGTACTTC.

This chain joins TRBV14 and TRBJ1-6; possibly TRBD1 for D (5 bases). CDR3 length: 16 amino acids. The germline gives CDR1 SGHDN, CDR2 FVKESK. Trimming cost V 2 bases and J 5 bases, with 13 bases left between them. The CDR3 region has the DNA TGTGCCAGCAGCCAAACGGGGCGCGGGAATAATTCACCCCTCCACTTT. Residues: CASSQTGRGNNSPLHF.

This clone was seen only once. V gene TRBV19 combines with J gene TRBJ1-1, with a possible D match to TRBD1 (5 bases). The CDR3 is 13 residues long. Deletions cut 7 bases from V and 1 base from J, with 10 bases between. CDR1 LNHDA and CDR2 SQIVND come from the germline V gene (reference sequence). The CDR3 reads CASKTQGNTEAFF. CDR3 nucleotide sequence: TGTGCCAGTAAAACCCAGGGGAACACTGAAGCTTTCTTT.

CDR3 sequence reads: CASGLQHGQLNEQFF. DNA for the CDR3: TGTGCTAGTGGTTTGCAGCACGGACAGCTGAATGAGCAGTTCTTC. This chain uses TRBV12-5 with TRBJ2-1; TRBD1 is a possible D gene (6 bases). The CDR3 consists of 15 residues. The ends were cut back, 2 bases at V and 7 bases at J, with 15 bases in the middle. Germline V CDR1 and CDR2: LGHNT, FRNRAP. Drawing the rest from reference TRBV12-5 and TRBJ2-1, the complete variable domain is DARVTQTPRHKVTEMGQEVTMRCQPILGHNTVFWYRQTMMQGLELLAYFRNRAPLDDSGMPKDRFSAEMPDATLATLKIQPSEPRDSAVYFCASGLQHGQLNEQFFGPGTRLTVL.

The genes are TRBV5-1 and TRBJ1-6; TRBD1 is a possible D gene (5 bases). Germline V gives CDR1 SGHRS, CDR2 YFSETQ. Trimming removed 3 bases at V and 7 bases at J, with 17 bases between. CDR3 size: 16 residues. CDR3 sequence: CASSYAANKGNSPLHF. The CDR3 DNA reads TGCGCCAGCAGCTACGCAGCAAACAAGGGGAATTCACCCCTCCACTTT.

The rearrangement joins TRBV15 to TRBJ1-1, with 9 bases matching TRBD1. The CDR3 loop spans 15 amino acids. V trimming: 5 bases; J trimming: 5 bases; junction bases outside the gene matches: 9. Germline CDR1 is LNHNV and CDR2 is YYDKDF (reference sequence). CDR3 coding DNA: TGTGCCACCAGCCTTGAAACGGGACAGGGAACTGAAGCTTTCTTT. It codes for CATSLETGQGTEAFF.

The genes are TRBV30 and TRBJ1-1; 7 bases match TRBD1. The CDR3 is 16 amino acids. In germline, CDR1 is GTSNPN, CDR2 SVGIG (reference sequence). Trimming at V came to 1 base and at J to 6 bases, leaving 14 bases not matched to a gene. CDR3 bases: TGTGCCTGGAGTGGCCAAAGAACCTCCAGGGGGTCTGAAGCTTTCTTT. Protein sequence: CAWSGQRTSRGSEAFF.

This chain joins TRBV19 and TRBJ1-5; weak D call: TRBD1 (5 bases). Germline CDR1 is LNHDA and CDR2 is SQIVND (reference sequence). V gave up 5 bases and J gave up 5 bases, with 13 bases separating them. The CDR3 length is 14 residues. The CDR3 loop reads CASSVRVGDQPQHF. The CDR3 coding sequence is TGTGCCAGTAGTGTCAGGGTTGGGGATCAGCCCCAGCATTTT.

The V and J genes are TRBV9 and TRBJ2-2; 10 nucleotides match TRBD1. Losses at the gene ends were 0 bases for V and 6 bases for J; bases not matched to a gene: 5. The V gene's germline CDR1 is SGDLS and CDR2 YYNGEE. The CDR3 is made up of 16 amino acids. CDR3 nucleotides: TGTGCCAGCAGCGTAGTAGGGACAGGGGACCCCGGGGAGCTGTTTTTT. Its protein is CASSVVGTGDPGELFF.

The chain links TRBV29-1 to TRBJ1-2; TRBD1 is a possible D gene (5 bases). The CDR3 spans 14 residues. Deletions cut 0 bases from V and 4 bases from J, with 12 bases between. Per germline, CDR1 SQVTM and CDR2 ANQGSEA. The CDR3 DNA follows: TGCAGCGTTGAAGACATCGTCGGGGGCTATGGCTACACCTTC. This gives the protein CSVEDIVGGYGYTF.

The chain joins TRBV11-3 to TRBJ1-1; D gene ambiguous. There are 11 residues in the CDR3. The ends were cut back, 1 base at V and 8 bases at J, with 5 bases in the middle. Germline V CDR1 and CDR2: SGHNT, YENEEA. The CDR3 reads CASSLVEEAFF. The CDR3 coding sequence is TGTGCCAGCAGCTTAGTTGAGGAAGCTTTCTTT.